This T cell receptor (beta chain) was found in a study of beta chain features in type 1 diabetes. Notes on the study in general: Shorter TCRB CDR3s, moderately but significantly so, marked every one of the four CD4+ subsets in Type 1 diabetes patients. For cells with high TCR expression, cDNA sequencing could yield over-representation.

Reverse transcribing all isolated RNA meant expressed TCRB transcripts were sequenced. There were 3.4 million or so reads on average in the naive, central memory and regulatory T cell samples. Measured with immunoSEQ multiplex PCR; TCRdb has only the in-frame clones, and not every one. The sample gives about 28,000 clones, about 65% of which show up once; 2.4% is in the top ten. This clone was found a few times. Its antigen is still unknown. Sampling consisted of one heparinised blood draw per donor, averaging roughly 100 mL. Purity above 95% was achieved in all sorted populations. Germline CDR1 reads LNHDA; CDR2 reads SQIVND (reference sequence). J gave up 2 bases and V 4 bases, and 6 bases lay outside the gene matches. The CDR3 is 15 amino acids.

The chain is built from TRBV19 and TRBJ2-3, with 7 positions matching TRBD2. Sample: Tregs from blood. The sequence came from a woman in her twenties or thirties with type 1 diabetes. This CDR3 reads CASSNLADYTDTQYF. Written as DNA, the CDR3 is TGTGCCAGTAGTAACCTAGCGGACTACACAGATACGCAGTATTTT.